The sequence of this TCR beta chain was determined in a study of blood T cell repertoires in COVID-19. Original processing methods: Amplification with reference gene primers provided the estimates of nucleated cell counts. Assay: immunoSEQ multiplex PCR; the TCRdb copy retains only in-frame clones and omits some. D and trimming come from the DNA, and the V and J calls and clone size come from that table. Of about 26,000 clones in the sample, 65% to 85% were seen once. This clone was counted a single time. This CDR3 comprises 16 residues. Germline V gene lookup returns CDR1 DFQATT and CDR2 SNEGSKA (reference sequence). The V gene end was trimmed by 3 bases and the J gene end by 2 bases; junction bases not matched to a gene: 11.

Sequencing input: peripheral blood. The TCR originated in a man aged 45-65 years with active or convalescent COVID-19. The chain is built from TRBV20-1 and TRBJ2-7, with TRBD2 identical over 9 bases. The CDR3 bases are TGCAGTGCTAGTGGTTTGGGGCCTAGCGGGACCTACGAGCAGTACTTC. It yields the protein CSASGLGPSGTYEQYF.